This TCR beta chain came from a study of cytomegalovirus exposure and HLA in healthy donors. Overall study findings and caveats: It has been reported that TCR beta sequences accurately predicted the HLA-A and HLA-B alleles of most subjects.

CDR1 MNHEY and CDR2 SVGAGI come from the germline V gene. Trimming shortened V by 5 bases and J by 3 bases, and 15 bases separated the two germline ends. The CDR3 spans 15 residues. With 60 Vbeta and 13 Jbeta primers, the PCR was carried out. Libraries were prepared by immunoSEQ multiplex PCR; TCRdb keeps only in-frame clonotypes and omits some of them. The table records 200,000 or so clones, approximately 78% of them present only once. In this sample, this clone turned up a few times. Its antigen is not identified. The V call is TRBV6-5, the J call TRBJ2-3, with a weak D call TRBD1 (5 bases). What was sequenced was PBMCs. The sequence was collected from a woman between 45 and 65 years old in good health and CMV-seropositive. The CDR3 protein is CASSITGGETDTQYF. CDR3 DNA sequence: TGTGCCAGCAGTATTACAGGCGGAGAGACAGATACGCAGTATTTT.